The T cell receptor (beta chain) described here comes from a study of beta chain features in type 1 diabetes. Study summary: Patient and healthy donor groups were alike in age, gender and cell yields. Across every sample, about 100 million sorted cells were examined in total.

As to this clone: What it binds is not known.

Over 95% purity was reached by all sorted populations. General study points: Among patients with Type 1 diabetes, TCRB CDR3s were moderately but significantly shorter in every one of the four CD4+ subsets. Short templates might get an advantage during PCR, and this would be equal in patients and controls.

Germline V gives CDR1 LGHNT, CDR2 FRNRAP. This CDR3 spans 13 amino acids. V was pared by 1 base and J by 7 bases, with 8 bases between. Sequenced material consisted of expressed TCRB transcripts (all of the isolated RNA was reverse transcribed). TCRdb's copy holds only in-frame clones and misses some; the assay was immunoSEQ multiplex PCR. The table records about 660,000 clones, more than 13% of them present only once. This receptor was taken from a man aged 18 to 29 with type 1 diabetes. The V gene is TRBV12-5, the J gene TRBJ2-1; no reliable D call. The material sequenced was naive CD4+ T cells from blood. The CDR3 coding sequence is TGTGCTAGTGGTTTGGCCAACAGAAATGAGCAGTTCTTC. Amino acids: CASGLANRNEQFF.